This T cell receptor beta chain was observed in a study of CD8+ T cells in alopecia areata. The table lists this clone with a few counts. The CDR3 extends over 13 amino acids. The V end lost 4 bases, the J end lost 10 bases, and 15 bases lay between the germline ends. Germline V gives CDR1 SGHDT, CDR2 YYEEEE. Extraction of RNA preceded its reverse transcription into cDNA, which served as the sequencing template. Libraries were prepared by immunoSEQ multiplex PCR; TCRdb keeps only in-frame clonotypes and omits some of them. This sample carries about 150,000 clones, 45% to 60% of them seen once, and the ten largest clones take about 4.9%.

This sequence joins TRBV5-6 and TRBJ2-1, with D unresolved. This receptor was taken from a human donor in good health. Material for sequencing was CD4+ T cells sorted from blood. The CDR3 DNA reads TGTGCCAGCAGCCGCTTGATGGCGCAGGAGCAGTTCTTC. Translation: CASSRLMAQEQFF. The full variable domain, in which reference TRBV5-6 and TRBJ2-1 provide the parts outside the CDR3, is DAGVTQSPTHLIKTRGQQVTLRCSPKSGHDTVSWYQQALGQGPQFIFQYYEEEERQRGNFPDRFSGHQFPNYSSELNVNALLLGDSALYLCASSRLMAQEQFFGPGTRLTVL.